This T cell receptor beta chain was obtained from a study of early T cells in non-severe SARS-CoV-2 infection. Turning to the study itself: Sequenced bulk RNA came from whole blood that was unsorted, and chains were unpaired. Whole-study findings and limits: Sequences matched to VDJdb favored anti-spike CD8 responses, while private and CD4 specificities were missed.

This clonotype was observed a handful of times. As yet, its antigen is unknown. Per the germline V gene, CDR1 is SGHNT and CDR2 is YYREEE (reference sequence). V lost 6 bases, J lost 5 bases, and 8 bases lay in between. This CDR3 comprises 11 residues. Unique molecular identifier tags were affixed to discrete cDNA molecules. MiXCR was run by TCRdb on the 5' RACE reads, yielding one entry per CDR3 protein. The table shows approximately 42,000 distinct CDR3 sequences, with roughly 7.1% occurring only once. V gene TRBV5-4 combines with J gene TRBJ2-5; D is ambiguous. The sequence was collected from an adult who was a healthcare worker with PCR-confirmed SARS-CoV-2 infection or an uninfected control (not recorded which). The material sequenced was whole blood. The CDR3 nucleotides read TGTGCCAGCAACTACCGGGAGACCCAGTACTTC. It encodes CASNYRETQYF.